The rows below give T cell receptor beta chains drawn from one sample of a study of metastatic and nonmetastatic thyroid tumors. TCRdb re-called clones via MiXCR from the PCR reads. Here the sample spans 30,000 to 35,000 clones, around 20% being singletons. Sequenced material: blood. Every receptor here comes from a female donor with papillary thyroid cancer or a benign thyroid nodule (not recorded which). Some clones in this sample may be carry-over from other donors' samples. Each CDR3 is given with its conserved first and last residue. D genes are given only for firm matches. For some rows the clone size is stated as once, few or many, or as a class when expanded; others skip it.

d_call: TRBD1; v_call: TRBV12-3/TRBV12-4; j_call: TRBJ1-5; clone_size: .; cdr3_nt: TGTGCCAGCAGTGGGACAGGCAATCAGCCCCAGCATTTT; cdr3_aa: CASSGTGNQPQHF
d_call: .; v_call: TRBV4-1; j_call: TRBJ1-2; clone_size: .; cdr3_nt: TGCGCCAGCAGCCAGACACAGGGTCCCTATGGCTACACCTTC; cdr3_aa: CASSQTQGPYGYTF
d_call: .; v_call: TRBV3-1; j_call: TRBJ1-1; clone_size: many; cdr3_nt: TGTGCCAGCAGCCAAGGCTCAGGGATGAACACTGAAGCTTTCTTT; cdr3_aa: CASSQGSGMNTEAFF
d_call: .; v_call: TRBV6-1; j_call: TRBJ1-2; clone_size: .; cdr3_nt: TGTGCCAGCAGTCAGGTCGACTATGGCTACACCTTC; cdr3_aa: CASSQVDYGYTF
d_call: .; v_call: TRBV7-2; j_call: TRBJ1-6; clone_size: many; cdr3_nt: TGTGCCAGCAGCTTGGTTTATTCACCCCTCCACTTT; cdr3_aa: CASSLVYSPLHF
d_call: .; v_call: TRBV28; j_call: TRBJ2-7; clone_size: many; cdr3_nt: TGTGCCAGCAGTTTTGGACAGATCCACGAGCAGTACTTC; cdr3_aa: CASSFGQIHEQYF
d_call: .; v_call: TRBV5-1; j_call: TRBJ1-2; clone_size: .; cdr3_nt: TGCGCCAGCAGCTTGAAGTGGGGCGGGGACTATGGCTACACCTTC; cdr3_aa: CASSLKWGGDYGYTF
d_call: TRBD2; v_call: TRBV7-2; j_call: TRBJ2-1; clone_size: .; cdr3_nt: TGTGCCAGCGCCGGGACTAGCGGGGACAATGAGCAGTTCTTC; cdr3_aa: CASAGTSGDNEQFF
d_call: .; v_call: TRBV5-1; j_call: TRBJ2-1; clone_size: many; cdr3_nt: TGCGCCAGCAGCTTGGGATCGGTCGGAGACAATGAGCAGTTCTTC; cdr3_aa: CASSLGSVGDNEQFF
d_call: .; v_call: TRBV28; j_call: TRBJ2-7; clone_size: many; cdr3_nt: TGTGCCAGCAGTCGTCCTCCCGGGTACGAGCAGTACTTC; cdr3_aa: CASSRPPGYEQYF
d_call: TRBD1; v_call: TRBV5-1; j_call: TRBJ1-1; clone_size: many; cdr3_nt: TGCGCCAGCAGTTTGTCGACAGGGTTGAACACTGAAGCTTTCTTT; cdr3_aa: CASSLSTGLNTEAFF
d_call: .; v_call: TRBV24-1; j_call: TRBJ1-1; clone_size: .; cdr3_nt: TGTGCCACCAGTGATAACAAGGGAACGAACACTGAAGCTTTCTTT; cdr3_aa: CATSDNKGTNTEAFF
d_call: TRBD2; v_call: TRBV20-1; j_call: TRBJ2-3; clone_size: .; cdr3_nt: TGCAGTGCTGAGCGGGGCGGGGGAGTCGTGGATACGCAGTATTTT; cdr3_aa: CSAERGGGVVDTQYF
d_call: .; v_call: TRBV6-2/TRBV6-3; j_call: TRBJ2-7; clone_size: many; cdr3_nt: TGTGCCAGCAGTTACGCGGCAGCGAGCTCCTACGAGCAGTACTTC; cdr3_aa: CASSYAAASSYEQYF
d_call: .; v_call: TRBV11-3; j_call: TRBJ2-5; clone_size: many; cdr3_nt: TGTGCCAGCAGCGCGAGCCTGGAGACCCAGTACTTC; cdr3_aa: CASSASLETQYF
d_call: .; v_call: TRBV28; j_call: TRBJ1-4; clone_size: few; cdr3_nt: TGTGCCAGCATGTCCAGGCTTAATGAAAAACTGTTTTTT; cdr3_aa: CASMSRLNEKLFF
d_call: .; v_call: TRBV30; j_call: TRBJ1-4; clone_size: medium-sized; cdr3_nt: TGTGCCTGGAGTCCTCCGCCCAATGAAAAACTGTTTTTT; cdr3_aa: CAWSPPPNEKLFF
d_call: .; v_call: TRBV12-3/TRBV12-4; j_call: TRBJ1-2; clone_size: many; cdr3_nt: TGTGCCAGCAGAAAAGGTGGGGGCTATGGCTACACCTTC; cdr3_aa: CASRKGGGYGYTF
d_call: .; v_call: TRBV10-3; j_call: TRBJ2-6; clone_size: .; cdr3_nt: TGTGCCACAGCCAGGAACTTCAACTCTGGGGCCAACGTCCTGACTTTC; cdr3_aa: CATARNFNSGANVLTF
d_call: TRBD2; v_call: TRBV5-6; j_call: TRBJ2-7; clone_size: many; cdr3_nt: TGTGCCAGCAGCCGAGCGGGGGGTAACTACGAGCAGTACTTC; cdr3_aa: CASSRAGGNYEQYF
d_call: .; v_call: TRBV28; j_call: TRBJ2-5; clone_size: medium-sized; cdr3_nt: TGTGCCAGCAGTACCCGGGCCCCAGGGAGACGAGAGACCCAGTACTTC; cdr3_aa: CASSTRAPGRRETQYF
d_call: TRBD1; v_call: TRBV28; j_call: TRBJ1-2; clone_size: many; cdr3_nt: TGTGCCAGCAGTTTCCTTACAGGGGCGCCTAACTATGGCTACACCTTC; cdr3_aa: CASSFLTGAPNYGYTF
d_call: TRBD1; v_call: TRBV9; j_call: TRBJ1-2; clone_size: many; cdr3_nt: TGTGCCAGCAGCGTAGGAGGACAGGGGAACTATGGCTACACCTTC; cdr3_aa: CASSVGGQGNYGYTF
d_call: .; v_call: TRBV20-1; j_call: TRBJ2-1; clone_size: .; cdr3_nt: TGCAGTGCTAGACTGCAGGGACATCGCGGCACCAATGAGCAGTTCTTC; cdr3_aa: CSARLQGHRGTNEQFF
d_call: .; v_call: TRBV12-3/TRBV12-4; j_call: TRBJ1-1; clone_size: many; cdr3_nt: TGTGCCAGCTGGCTAAGGTCGGATGAAGCTTTCTTT; cdr3_aa: CASWLRSDEAFF
d_call: TRBD1; v_call: TRBV5-1; j_call: TRBJ1-1; clone_size: many; cdr3_nt: TGCGCCAGCAGTAAAGGACAGGATGAAGCTTTCTTT; cdr3_aa: CASSKGQDEAFF
d_call: .; v_call: TRBV12-3/TRBV12-4; j_call: TRBJ2-7; clone_size: few; cdr3_nt: TGTGCCAGCAGCAGGGACACAATGGGCTACGAGCAGTACTTC; cdr3_aa: CASSRDTMGYEQYF